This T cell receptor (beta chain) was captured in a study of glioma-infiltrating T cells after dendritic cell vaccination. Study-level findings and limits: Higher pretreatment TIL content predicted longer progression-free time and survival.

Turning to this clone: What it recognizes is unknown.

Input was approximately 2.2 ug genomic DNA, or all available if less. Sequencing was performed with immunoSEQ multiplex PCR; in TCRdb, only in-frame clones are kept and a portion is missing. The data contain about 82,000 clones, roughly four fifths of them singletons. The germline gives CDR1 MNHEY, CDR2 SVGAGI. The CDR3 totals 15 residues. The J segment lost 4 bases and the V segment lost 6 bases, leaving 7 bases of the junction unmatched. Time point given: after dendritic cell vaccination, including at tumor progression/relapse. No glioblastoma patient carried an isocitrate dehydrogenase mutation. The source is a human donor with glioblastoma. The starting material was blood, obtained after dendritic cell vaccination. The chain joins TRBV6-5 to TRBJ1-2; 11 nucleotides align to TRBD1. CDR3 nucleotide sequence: TGTGCCAGCAGCTCCGGGACAGGGGGTTCCTATGGCTACACCTTC. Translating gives CASSSGTGGSYGYTF.